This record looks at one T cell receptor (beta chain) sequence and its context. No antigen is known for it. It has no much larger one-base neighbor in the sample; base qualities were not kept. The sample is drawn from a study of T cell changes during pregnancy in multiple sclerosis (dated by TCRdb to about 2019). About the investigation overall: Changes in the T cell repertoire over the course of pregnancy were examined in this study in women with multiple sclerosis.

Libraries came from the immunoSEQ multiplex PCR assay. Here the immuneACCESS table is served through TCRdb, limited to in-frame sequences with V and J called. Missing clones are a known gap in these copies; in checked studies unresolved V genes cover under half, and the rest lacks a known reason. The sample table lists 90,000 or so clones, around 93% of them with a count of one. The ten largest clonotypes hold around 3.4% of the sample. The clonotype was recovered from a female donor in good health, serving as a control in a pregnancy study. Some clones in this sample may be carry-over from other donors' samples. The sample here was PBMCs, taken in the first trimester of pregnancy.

The CDR3 in this case is CASSELDIRSEQYF. The bases read TGTGCCAGCAGTGAATTAGATATTCGTAGCGAGCAGTACTTC. The chain is assembled from TRBV6-1 and TRBJ2-7; the D gene cannot be named for sure. V lost 2 bases and J lost 6 bases; the stretch between them is 14 bases long. Taken from cysteine to phenylalanine, the CDR3 has 14 residues. Of all the DNA, just the CDR3 is kept, 42 bases in frame from base 1. CDR1 and CDR2, looked up from the germline V gene, are MNHNS and SASEGT.